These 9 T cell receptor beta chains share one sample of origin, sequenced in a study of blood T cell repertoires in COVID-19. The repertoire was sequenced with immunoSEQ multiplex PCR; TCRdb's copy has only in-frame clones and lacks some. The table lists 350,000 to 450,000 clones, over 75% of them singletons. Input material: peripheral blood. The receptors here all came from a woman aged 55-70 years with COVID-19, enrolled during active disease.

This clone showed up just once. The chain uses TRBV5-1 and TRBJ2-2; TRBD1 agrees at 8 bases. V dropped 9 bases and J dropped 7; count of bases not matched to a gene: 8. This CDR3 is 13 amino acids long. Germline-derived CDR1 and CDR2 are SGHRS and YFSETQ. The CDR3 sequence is CATTDREIGELFF. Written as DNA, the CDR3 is TGCGCCACCACGGACAGGGAGATCGGGGAGCTGTTTTTT. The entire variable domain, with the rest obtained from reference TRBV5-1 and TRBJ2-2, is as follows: KAGVTQTPRYLIKTRGQQVTLSCSPISGHRSVSWYQQTPGQGLQFLFEYFSETQRNKGNFPGRFSGRQFSNSRSEMNVSTLELGDSALYLCATTDREIGELFFGEGSRLTVL.

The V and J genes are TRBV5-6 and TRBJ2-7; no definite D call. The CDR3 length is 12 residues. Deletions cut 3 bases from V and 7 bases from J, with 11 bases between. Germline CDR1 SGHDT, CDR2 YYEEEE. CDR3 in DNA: TGTGCCAGCAGCTCTGGGCTCACAGAGCAGTACTTC. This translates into CASSSGLTEQYF. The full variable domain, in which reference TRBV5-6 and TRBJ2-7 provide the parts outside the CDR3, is DAGVTQSPTHLIKTRGQQVTLRCSPKSGHDTVSWYQQALGQGPQFIFQYYEEEERQRGNFPDRFSGHQFPNYSSELNVNALLLGDSALYLCASSSGLTEQYFGPGTRLTVT.

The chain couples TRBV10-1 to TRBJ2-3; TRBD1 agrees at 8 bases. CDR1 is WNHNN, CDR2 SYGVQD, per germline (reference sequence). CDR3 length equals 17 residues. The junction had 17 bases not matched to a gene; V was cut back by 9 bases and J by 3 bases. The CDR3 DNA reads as TGCGCCAGTCCCCAGCTGGCAGGGGGCGTGAGGACAGATACGCAGTATTTT. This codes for CASPQLAGGVRTDTQYF.

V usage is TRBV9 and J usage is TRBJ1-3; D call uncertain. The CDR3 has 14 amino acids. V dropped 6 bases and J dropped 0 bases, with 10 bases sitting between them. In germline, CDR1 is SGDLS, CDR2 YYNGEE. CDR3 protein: CASTATFSGNTIYF. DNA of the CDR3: TGTGCCAGCACAGCGACTTTCTCTGGAAACACCATATATTTT.

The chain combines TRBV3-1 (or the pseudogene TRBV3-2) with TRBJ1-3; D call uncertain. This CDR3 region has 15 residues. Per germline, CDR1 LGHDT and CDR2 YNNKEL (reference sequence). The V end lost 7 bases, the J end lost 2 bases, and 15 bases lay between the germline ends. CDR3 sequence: CASMSSGRAGNTIYF. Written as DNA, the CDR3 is TGTGCCAGCATGTCGTCGGGGAGGGCTGGAAACACCATATATTTT.

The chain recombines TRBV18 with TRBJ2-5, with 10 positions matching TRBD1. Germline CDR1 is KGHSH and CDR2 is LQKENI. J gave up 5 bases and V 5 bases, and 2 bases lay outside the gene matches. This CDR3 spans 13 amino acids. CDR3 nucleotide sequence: TGTGCCAGCTCATCGGACAGGGGGGAGACCCAGTACTTC. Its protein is CASSSDRGETQYF.

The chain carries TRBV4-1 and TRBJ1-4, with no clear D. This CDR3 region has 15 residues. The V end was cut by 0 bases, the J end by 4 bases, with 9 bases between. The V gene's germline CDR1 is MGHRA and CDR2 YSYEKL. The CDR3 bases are TGCGCCAGCAGCCAAGATCCCGAGTTTAATGAAAAACTGTTTTTT. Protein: CASSQDPEFNEKLFF.

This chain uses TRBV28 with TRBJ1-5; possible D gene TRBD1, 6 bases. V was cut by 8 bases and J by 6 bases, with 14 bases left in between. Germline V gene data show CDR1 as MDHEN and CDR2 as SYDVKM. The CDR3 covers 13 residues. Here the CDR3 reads CASGIQGFQPQHF. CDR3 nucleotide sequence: TGTGCCAGCGGGATACAGGGCTTTCAGCCCCAGCATTTT.

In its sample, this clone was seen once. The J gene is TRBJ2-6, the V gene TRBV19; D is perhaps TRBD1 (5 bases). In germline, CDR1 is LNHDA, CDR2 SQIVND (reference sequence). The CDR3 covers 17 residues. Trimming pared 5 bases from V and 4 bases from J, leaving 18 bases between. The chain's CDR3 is CASSPRTRGMGANVLTF. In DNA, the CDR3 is TGTGCCAGTAGTCCTCGGACAAGGGGTATGGGGGCCAACGTCCTGACTTTC.